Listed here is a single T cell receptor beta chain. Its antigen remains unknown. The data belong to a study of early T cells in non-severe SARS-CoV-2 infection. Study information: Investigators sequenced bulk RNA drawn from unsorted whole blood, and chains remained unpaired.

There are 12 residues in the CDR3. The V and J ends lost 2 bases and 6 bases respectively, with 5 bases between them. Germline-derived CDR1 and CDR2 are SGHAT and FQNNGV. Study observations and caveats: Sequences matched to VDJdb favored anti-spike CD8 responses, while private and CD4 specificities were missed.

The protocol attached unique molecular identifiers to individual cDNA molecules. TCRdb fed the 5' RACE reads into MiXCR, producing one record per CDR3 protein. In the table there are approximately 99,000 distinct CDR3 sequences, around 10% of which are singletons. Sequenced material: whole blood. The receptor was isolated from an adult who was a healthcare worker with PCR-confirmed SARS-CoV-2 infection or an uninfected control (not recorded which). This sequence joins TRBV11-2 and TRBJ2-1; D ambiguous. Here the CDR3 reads CASSLPLNEQFF. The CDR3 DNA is TGTGCCAGCAGCTTACCGCTCAATGAGCAGTTCTTC. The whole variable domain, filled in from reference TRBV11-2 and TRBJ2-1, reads EAGVAQSPRYKIIEKRQSVAFWCNPISGHATLYWYQQILGQGPKLLIQFQNNGVVDDSQLPKDRFSAERLKGVDSTLKIQPAKLEDSAVYLCASSLPLNEQFFGPGTRLTVL.